The 9 T cell receptor beta chains given below trace back to one sample, sequenced in a study of monozygotic twins with inflammatory bowel disease. From the 5' RACE reads, TCRdb lists one entry per CDR3 protein and no DNA. The repertoire table contains about 450,000 distinct CDR3 sequences. The sample consisted of blood. The source is a human donor with ulcerative colitis or Crohn's disease, or a healthy co-twin of an affected twin (not recorded which).

V gene TRBV10-3 combines with J gene TRBJ1-4; the D call from TCRdb, TRBD1, cannot be confirmed without DNA. The CDR3 covers 14 residues. The germline gives CDR1 ENHRY, CDR2 SYGVKD. The CDR3: CATKTGSTNEKLFF.

The chain is built from TRBV29-1 and TRBJ1-1; the D gene TCRdb calls, TRBD1, cannot be checked with no DNA. The CDR3 extends over 14 amino acids. Germline V lookup: CDR1 SQVTM, CDR2 ANQGSEA. The CDR3 sequence: CSVEDRPGVTEAFF.

The genes are TRBV11-3 and TRBJ2-1; the TCRdb call, TRBD1, lacks DNA for checking. The length of the CDR3 is 14 residues. Germline values: CDR1 SGHNT, CDR2 YENEEA. This CDR3 reads CASSFRGQDNEQFF. The variable domain in full, completed from reference TRBV11-3 and TRBJ2-1, reads EAGVVQSPRYKIIEKKQPVAFWCNPISGHNTLYWYLQNLGQGPELLIRYENEEAVDDSQLPKDRFSAERLKGVDSTLKIQPAELGDSAVYLCASSFRGQDNEQFFGPGTRLTVL.

The chain joins TRBV7-9 to TRBJ1-3; no DNA is available, so the TRBD1 call from TCRdb remains unchecked. Per the germline V gene, CDR1 is SEHNR and CDR2 is FQNEAQ (reference sequence). This CDR3 contains 15 residues. CDR3 amino acids: CASSPQGASGNTIYF. Using reference TRBV7-9 and TRBJ1-3 for the parts outside the CDR3, the full variable domain is DTGVSQNPRHKITKRGQNVTFRCDPISEHNRLYWYRQTLGQGPEFLTYFQNEAQLEKSRLLSDRFSAERPKGSFSTLEIQRTEQGDSAMYLCASSPQGASGNTIYFGEGSWLTVV.

The chain recombines TRBV5-1 with TRBJ2-5; TCRdb names TRBD1, which stays unverified in the absence of DNA. CDR1 is SGHRS and CDR2 is YFSETQ in the germline V gene. The CDR3 has 18 amino acids. This CDR3 is CASSLGRQGKVNGETQYF.

The genes are TRBV5-1 and TRBJ2-2; TCRdb outputs TRBD1, but without DNA this stays unchecked. The germline gives CDR1 SGHRS, CDR2 YFSETQ. The CDR3 loop spans 15 amino acids. CDR3 sequence: CASSRPPGATGELFF.

This CDR3 reads CASSFGLRGSYNEQFF. The chain employs TRBV27 and TRBJ2-1. The CDR3 runs 16 residues. The germline gives CDR1 MNHEY, CDR2 SMNVEV (reference sequence).

The chain employs TRBV7-9 and TRBJ1-1. In germline, CDR1 is SEHNR, CDR2 FQNEAQ (reference sequence). The CDR3 sequence is 15 residues long. The CDR3 region is CASSLVTLGYTEAFF.

The rearrangement uses TRBV12-3 or TRBV12-4 and TRBJ2-3; the D call of TRBD1 rests on TCRdb alone, since no DNA is present to check it. There are 14 residues in the CDR3. CDR3 in amino acids: CASSLRQVADTQYF.